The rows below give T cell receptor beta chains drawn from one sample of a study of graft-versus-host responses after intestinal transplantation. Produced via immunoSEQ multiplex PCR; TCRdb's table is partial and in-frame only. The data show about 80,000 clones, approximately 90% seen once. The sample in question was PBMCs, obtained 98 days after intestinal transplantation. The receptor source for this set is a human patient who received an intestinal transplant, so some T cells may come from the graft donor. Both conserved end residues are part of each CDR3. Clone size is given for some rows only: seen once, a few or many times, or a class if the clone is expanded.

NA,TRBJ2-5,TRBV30,CAWSMGGETQYF
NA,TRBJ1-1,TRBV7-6,CASSLAFTANTEAFF
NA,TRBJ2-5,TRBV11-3,CASSFSLAETQYF
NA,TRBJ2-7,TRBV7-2,CASSWGGTLEQYF
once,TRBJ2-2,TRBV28,CASSSGNTGELFF
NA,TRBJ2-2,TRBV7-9,CASSPGTGGEGTGELFF
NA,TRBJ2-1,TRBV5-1,CASSFGLAGGVNEQFF
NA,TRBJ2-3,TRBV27,CASSWAGAGTDTQYF
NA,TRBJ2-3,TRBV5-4,CASSLGTSGGDTQYF
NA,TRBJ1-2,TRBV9,CASSLAEGYYGYTF
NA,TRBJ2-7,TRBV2,CASSPGLAARVRHPPYEQYF
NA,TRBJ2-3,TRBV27,CASSLFGHAGDTQYF
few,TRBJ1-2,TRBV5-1,CASSIDRDYGYTF
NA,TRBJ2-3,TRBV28,CASSPAGLASDTQYF
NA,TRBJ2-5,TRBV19,CASSWDGQETQYF
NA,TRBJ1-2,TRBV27,CASSFSHGVSYGYTF
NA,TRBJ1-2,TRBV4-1,CASSQDSGRDSLPYGYTF
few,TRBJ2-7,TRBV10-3,CATGRSSYEQYF
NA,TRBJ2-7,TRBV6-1,CAIEGDGPYEQYF
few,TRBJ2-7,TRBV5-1,CASGRGGGGEQYF
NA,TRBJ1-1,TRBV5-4,CASSPQPTDLNTEAFF
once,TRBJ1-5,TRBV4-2,CASSQALRGDGNQPQHF
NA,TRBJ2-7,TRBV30,CAWSGTGLLPSYEQYF
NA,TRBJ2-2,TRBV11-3,CASSLEAGGWELFF
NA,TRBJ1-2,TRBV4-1,CASSQEGQGVHYGYTF
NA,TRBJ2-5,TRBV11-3,CASSRGPRETQYF
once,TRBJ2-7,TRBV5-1,CASSHDGTIYEQYF
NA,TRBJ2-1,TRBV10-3,CAISEQAGEPRNEQFF
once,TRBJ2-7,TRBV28,CASSLTSGTYYEQYF